This paragraph covers one T cell receptor beta chain sequence. Germline values: CDR1 LNHDA, CDR2 SQIVND (reference sequence). Trimming removed 5 bases from V and 8 bases from J, with 13 bases in between. CDR3 length: 13 amino acids. This record belongs to a study of T cell responses to AZD1222 COVID-19 vaccine. Data came from immunoSEQ multiplex PCR; TCRdb stores just in-frame clones and leaves some out. The table shows around 100,000 clones, with 80% to 90% occurring only once. The clonotype was recovered from an adult in good health. The chain joins TRBV19 to TRBJ1-3; D perhaps matches TRBD1 (5 bases). Specimen: peripheral blood, collected on day 0 of AZD1222 vaccination. In DNA form, the CDR3 reads TGTGCCAGTAGTTCCCGTACGGGACACACCATATATTTT. It specifies CASSSRTGHTIYF.